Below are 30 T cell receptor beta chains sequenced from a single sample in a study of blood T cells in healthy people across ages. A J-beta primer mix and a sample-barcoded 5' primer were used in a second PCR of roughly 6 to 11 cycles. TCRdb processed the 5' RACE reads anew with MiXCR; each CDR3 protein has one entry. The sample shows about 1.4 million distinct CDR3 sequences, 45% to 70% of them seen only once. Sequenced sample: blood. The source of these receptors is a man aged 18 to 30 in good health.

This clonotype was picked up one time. The CDR3 reads CASTKGVGYGYTF. The CDR3 nucleotides read TGTGCCAGCACCAAGGGGGTTGGCTATGGCTACACCTTC. This chain joins TRBV13 and TRBJ1-2, with D tentatively TRBD1 (6 bases). CDR3 length: 13 amino acids. The germline V gene encodes CDR1 PRHDT and CDR2 FYEKMQ (reference sequence). V gave up 7 bases and J gave up 4 bases, with 13 bases separating them.

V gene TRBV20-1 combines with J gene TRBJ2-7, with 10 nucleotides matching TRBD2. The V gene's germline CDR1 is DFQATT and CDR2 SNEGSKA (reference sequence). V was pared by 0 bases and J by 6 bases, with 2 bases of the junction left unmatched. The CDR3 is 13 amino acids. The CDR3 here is CSAREAGGLEQYF. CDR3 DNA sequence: TGCAGTGCTAGAGAAGCGGGAGGGCTCGAGCAGTACTTC.

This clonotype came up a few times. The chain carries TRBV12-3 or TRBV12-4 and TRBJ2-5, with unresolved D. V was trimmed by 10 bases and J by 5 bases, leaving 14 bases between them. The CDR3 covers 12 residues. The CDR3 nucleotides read TGTGCCACCTCGGGTTTGGAGGAGACCCAGTACTTC. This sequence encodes CATSGLEETQYF.

CDR3 loop: CSVGLQDYYEQYF. CDR3 DNA sequence: TGCAGCGTTGGTCTACAGGATTACTACGAGCAGTACTTC. The chain is built from TRBV29-1 and TRBJ2-7, with D possibly matching TRBD1 (5 bases). This CDR3 spans 13 amino acids. CDR1 is SQVTM and CDR2 is ANQGSEA in the germline V gene. Trimming removed 4 bases from V and 3 bases from J, with 13 bases in between.

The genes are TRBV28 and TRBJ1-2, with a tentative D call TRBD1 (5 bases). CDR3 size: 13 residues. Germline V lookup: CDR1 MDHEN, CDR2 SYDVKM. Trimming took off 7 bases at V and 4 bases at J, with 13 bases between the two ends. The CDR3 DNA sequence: TGTGCCAGCACAGGGAAACGAAGCTATGGCTACACCTTC. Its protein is CASTGKRSYGYTF.

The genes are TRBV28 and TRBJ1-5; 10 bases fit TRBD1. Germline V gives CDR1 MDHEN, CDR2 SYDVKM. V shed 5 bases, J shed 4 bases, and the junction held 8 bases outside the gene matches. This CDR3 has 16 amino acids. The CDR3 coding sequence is TGTGCCAGCAGTCCCCGGGACAGGGGACCTAATCAGCCCCAGCATTTT. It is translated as CASSPRDRGPNQPQHF. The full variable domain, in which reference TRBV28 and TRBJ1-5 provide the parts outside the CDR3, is DVKVTQSSRYLVKRTGEKVFLECVQDMDHENMFWYRQDPGLGLRLIYFSYDVKMKEKGDIPEGYSVSREKKERFSLILESASTNQTSMYLCASSPRDRGPNQPQHFGDGTRLSIL.

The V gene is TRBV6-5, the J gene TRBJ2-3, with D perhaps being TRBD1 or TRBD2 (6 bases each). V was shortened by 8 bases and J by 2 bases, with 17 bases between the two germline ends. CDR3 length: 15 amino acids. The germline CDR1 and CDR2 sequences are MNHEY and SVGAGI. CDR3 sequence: CASRHLQGLTDTQYF. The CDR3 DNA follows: TGTGCCAGCCGGCACCTACAGGGACTCACAGATACGCAGTATTTT.

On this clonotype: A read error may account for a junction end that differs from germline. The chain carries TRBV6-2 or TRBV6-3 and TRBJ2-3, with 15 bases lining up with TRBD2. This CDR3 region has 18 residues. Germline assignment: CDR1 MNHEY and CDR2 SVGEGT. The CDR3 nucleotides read TGTGCCAGCACCCCAGGACTAGCGGGGGGGCGGAGGACAGGTACGCAGTATTTT. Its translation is CASTPGLAGGRRTGTQYF.

The CDR3 reads CASSPSGTTSGRTDTQYF. DNA for the CDR3: TGTGCCAGCAGCCCCTCCGGGACAACGTCGGGCCGTACAGATACGCAGTATTTT. J is TRBJ2-3 and V is TRBV7-9, with D possibly being TRBD1 (6 bases). Germline assignment: CDR1 SEHNR and CDR2 FQNEAQ (reference sequence). CDR3 length: 18 residues. Trimming shortened V by 5 bases and J by 3 bases, and 24 bases separated the two germline ends.

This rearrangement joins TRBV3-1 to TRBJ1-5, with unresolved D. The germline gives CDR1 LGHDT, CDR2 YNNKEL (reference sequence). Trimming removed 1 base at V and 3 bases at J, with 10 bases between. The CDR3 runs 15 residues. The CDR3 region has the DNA TGTGCCAGCAGCCAAGGAGGAGTCTCCAATCAGCCCCAGCATTTT. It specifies CASSQGGVSNQPQHF.

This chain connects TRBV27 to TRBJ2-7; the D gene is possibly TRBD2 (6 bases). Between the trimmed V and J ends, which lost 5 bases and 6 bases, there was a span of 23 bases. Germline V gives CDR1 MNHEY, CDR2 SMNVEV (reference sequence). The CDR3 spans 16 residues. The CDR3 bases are TGTGCCAGCAGTCGGGGACTTCCTGACTTCGTCCTCGAGCAGTACTTC. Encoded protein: CASSRGLPDFVLEQYF.

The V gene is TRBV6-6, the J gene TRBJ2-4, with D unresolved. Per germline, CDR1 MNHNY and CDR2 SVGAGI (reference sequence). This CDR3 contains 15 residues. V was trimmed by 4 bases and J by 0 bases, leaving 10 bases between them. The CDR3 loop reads CASSLYLLAKNIQYF. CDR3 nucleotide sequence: TGTGCCAGCAGTTTGTACCTCCTAGCCAAAAACATTCAGTACTTC.

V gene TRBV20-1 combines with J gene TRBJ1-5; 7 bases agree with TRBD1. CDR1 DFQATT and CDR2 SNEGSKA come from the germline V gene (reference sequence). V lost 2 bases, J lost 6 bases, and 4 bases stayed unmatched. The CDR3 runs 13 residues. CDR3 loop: CSARKGAGQPQHF. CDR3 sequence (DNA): TGCAGTGCTAGAAAGGGGGCGGGTCAGCCCCAGCATTTT.

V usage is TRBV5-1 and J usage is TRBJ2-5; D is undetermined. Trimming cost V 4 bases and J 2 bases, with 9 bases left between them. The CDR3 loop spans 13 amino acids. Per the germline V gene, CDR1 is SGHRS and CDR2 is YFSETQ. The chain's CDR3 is CASSGDLQETQYF. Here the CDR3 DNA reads TGCGCCAGCAGCGGCGACTTGCAAGAGACCCAGTACTTC.

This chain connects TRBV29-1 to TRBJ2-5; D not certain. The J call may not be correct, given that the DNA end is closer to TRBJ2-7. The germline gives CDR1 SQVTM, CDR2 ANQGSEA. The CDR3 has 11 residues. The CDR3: CSVPRAYEQYF. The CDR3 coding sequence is TGCAGCGTACCACGGGCCTACGAGCAGTACTTC.

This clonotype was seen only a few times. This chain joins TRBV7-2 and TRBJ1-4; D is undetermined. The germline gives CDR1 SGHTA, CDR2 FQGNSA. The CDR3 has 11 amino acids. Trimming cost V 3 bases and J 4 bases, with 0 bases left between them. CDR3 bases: TGTGCCAGCAGCTTTAATGAAAAACTGTTTTTT. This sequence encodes CASSFNEKLFF.

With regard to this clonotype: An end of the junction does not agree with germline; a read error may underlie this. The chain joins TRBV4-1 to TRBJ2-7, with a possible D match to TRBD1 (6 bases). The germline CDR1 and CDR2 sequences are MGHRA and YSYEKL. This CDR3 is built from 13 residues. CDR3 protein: CASSLTQGYEQYF. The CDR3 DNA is TGTGCCAGCAGTTTAACACAGGGTTACGAGCAGTACTTC.

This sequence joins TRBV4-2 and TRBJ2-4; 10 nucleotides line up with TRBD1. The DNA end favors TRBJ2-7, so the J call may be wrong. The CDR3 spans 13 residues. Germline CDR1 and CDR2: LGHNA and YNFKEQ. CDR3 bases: TGTGCCAGCAGCCAGTGGACAGGGGGCGAGCAGTACTTC. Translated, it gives CASSQWTGGEQYF.

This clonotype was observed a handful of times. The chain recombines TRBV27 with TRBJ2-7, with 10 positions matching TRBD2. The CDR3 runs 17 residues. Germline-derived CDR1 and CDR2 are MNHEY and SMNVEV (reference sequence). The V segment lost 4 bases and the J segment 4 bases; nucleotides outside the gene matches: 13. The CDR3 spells CASSSLAGVGNKYEQYF. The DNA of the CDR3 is TGTGCCAGCAGTTCCCTAGCGGGAGTAGGAAACAAGTACGAGCAGTACTTC.

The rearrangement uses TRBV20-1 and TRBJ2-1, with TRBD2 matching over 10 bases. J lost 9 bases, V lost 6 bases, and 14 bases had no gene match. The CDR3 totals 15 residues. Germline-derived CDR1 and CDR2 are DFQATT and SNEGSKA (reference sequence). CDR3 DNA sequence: TGCAGTGCGGCCAGGACAGCGGGAGGGCCTGGTGAGCAGTTCTTC. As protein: CSAARTAGGPGEQFF.

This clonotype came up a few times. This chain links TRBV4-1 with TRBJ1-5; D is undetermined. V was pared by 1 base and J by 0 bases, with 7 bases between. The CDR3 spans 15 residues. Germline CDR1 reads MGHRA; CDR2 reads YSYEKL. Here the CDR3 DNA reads TGCGCCAGCAGCCAAGGCCAGTATAGCAATCAGCCCCAGCATTTT. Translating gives CASSQGQYSNQPQHF.

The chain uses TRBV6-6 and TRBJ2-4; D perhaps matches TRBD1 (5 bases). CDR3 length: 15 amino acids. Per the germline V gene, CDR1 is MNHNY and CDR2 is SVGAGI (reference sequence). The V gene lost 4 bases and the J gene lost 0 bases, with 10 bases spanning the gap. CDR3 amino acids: CASSSPDRAKNIQYF. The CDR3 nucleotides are TGTGCCAGCAGTTCCCCTGACAGAGCCAAAAACATTCAGTACTTC.

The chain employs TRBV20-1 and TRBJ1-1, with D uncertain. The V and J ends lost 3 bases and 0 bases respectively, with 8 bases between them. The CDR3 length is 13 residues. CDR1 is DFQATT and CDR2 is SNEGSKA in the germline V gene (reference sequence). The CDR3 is CSARRELNTEAFF. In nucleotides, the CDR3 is TGCAGTGCTAGGAGGGAATTGAACACTGAAGCTTTCTTT.

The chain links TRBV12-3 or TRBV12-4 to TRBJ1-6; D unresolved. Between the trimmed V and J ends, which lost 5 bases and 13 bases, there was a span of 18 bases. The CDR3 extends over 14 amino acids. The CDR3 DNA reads TGTGCCAGCAGTGTTACTACTGTTGGGTGCCCCCTCCACTTT. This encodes CASSVTTVGCPLHF.

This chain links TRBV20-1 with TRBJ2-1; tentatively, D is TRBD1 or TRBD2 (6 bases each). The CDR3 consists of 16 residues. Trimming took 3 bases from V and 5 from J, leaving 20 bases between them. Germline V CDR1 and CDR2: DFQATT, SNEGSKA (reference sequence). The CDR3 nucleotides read TGCAGTGCTAGTGGGGGCTTAGCTAGCGTTGACAATGAGCAGTTCTTC. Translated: CSASGGLASVDNEQFF.

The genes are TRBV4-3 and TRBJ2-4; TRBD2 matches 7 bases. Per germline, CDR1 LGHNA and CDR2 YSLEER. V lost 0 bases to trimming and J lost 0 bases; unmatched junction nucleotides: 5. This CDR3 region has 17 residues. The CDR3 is CASSQEFGGGAKNIQYF. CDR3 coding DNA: TGCGCCAGCAGCCAAGAATTTGGGGGGGGAGCCAAAAACATTCAGTACTTC.

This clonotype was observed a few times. The CDR3, as DNA: TGCAGTGCTAGGGGACTAGCGGGGGGAGATACGCAGTATTTT. Amino acid sequence: CSARGLAGGDTQYF. The chain couples TRBV20-1 to TRBJ2-3; TRBD2 matches 15 bases. This CDR3 has 14 amino acids. The germline V gene has CDR1 DFQATT and CDR2 SNEGSKA (reference sequence). The junction had 0 bases not matched to a gene; V was cut back by 3 bases and J by 5 bases.

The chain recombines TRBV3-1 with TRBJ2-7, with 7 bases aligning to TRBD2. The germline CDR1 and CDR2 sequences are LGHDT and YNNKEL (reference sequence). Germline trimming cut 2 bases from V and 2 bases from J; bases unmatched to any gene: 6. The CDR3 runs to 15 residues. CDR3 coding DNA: TGTGCCAGCAGCCAACAACTAGCGCAAGCCTACGAGCAGTACTTC. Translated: CASSQQLAQAYEQYF.

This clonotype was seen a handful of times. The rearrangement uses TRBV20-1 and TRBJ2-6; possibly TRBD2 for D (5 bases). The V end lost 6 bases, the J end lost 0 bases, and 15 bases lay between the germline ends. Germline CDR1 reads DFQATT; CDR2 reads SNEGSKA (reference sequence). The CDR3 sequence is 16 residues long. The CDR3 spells CSAEGRQYSGANVLTF. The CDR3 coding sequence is TGCAGTGCCGAGGGCAGGCAGTACTCTGGGGCCAACGTCCTGACTTTC.

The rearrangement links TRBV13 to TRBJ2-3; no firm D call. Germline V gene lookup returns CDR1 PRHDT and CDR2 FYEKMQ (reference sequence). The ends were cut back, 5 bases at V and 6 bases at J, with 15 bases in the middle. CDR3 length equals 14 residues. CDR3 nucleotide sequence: TGTGCCAGCAGCCCCCGCGCTAGTTCGGATACGCAGTATTTT. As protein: CASSPRASSDTQYF.